This TCR beta chain was identified in a study of T cells in Graves' hyperthyroidism and ophthalmopathy. This CDR3 comprises 14 residues. The ends lost 6 bases at V and 2 bases at J; junction bases unmatched: 6. The germline CDR1 and CDR2 sequences are SQVTM and ANQGSEA. Overall study findings and caveats: Ophthalmopathy was told apart from stable hyperthyroidism by a 13 V-J model.

Amplification targeted TCR beta CDR3 regions from RNA transcripts. Researchers ran a first-round RT-PCR on the TCR CDR3 using the HTBI primer set. Each CDR3 protein is one row after TCRdb ran MiXCR on the multiplex PCR reads. This sample has around 690,000 distinct CDR3 sequences, with roughly 20% found just once. A word on this clonotype: Its target is unknown.

This TCR was recovered from a man between 25 and 39 years old with Graves' ophthalmopathy. This chain joins TRBV29-1 and TRBJ2-7, with 11 bases fitting TRBD2. Sequenced: blood. CDR3: CSVQLAGAPYEQYF. The CDR3 DNA is TGCAGCGTACAACTAGCGGGAGCCCCCTACGAGCAGTACTTC.